Listed below are T cell receptor beta chains from one sample, sequenced in a study of regulatory T cells in long-lasting Graves disease. TCRdb called the multiplex PCR reads again in MiXCR, with one record for every CDR3 protein. The table lists 420,000 or so distinct CDR3 sequences, about a quarter of them singletons. The sequencing used peripheral blood mononuclear cells (PBMCs), collected when the disease was refractory, from a patient treated with antithyroid drugs. The receptor set was obtained from a female donor with Graves disease. Both conserved end residues are part of each CDR3. The order of the fields is CDR3 protein, CDR3 DNA, clone size, D gene, J gene, V gene. A D gene is named only where the DNA matches it firmly. Size tells how often a clone was seen (once, few, many) or the class of an expanded clone, and some rows leave it out.

CSARDERLVIF,TGCAGTGCTAGAGATGAAAGGTTGGTAATCTTT,many,.,TRBJ1-1,TRBV20-1
CSATLPGQGAYGYTF,TGCAGTGCTACTCTTCCGGGACAGGGGGCTTATGGCTACACCTTC,many,TRBD1,TRBJ1-2,TRBV20-1
CASSLHGVVNQPQHF,TGTGCCAGCAGCTTGCATGGGGTCGTGAATCAGCCCCAGCATTTT,few,.,TRBJ1-5,TRBV5-1
CASSQDWGPTGYTF,TGCGCCAGCAGCCAAGATTGGGGGCCTACTGGCTACACCTTC,.,.,TRBJ1-2,TRBV4-3
CATSRDKSGVGRVGYTF,TGTGCCACCAGCAGAGATAAGTCCGGAGTCGGAAGAGTTGGCTACACCTTC,many,.,TRBJ1-2,TRBV15
CASGRWGTGSYEQYF,TGTGCCAGCGGGCGTTGGGGGACAGGGTCCTACGAGCAGTACTTC,many,TRBD1,TRBJ2-7,TRBV12-3/TRBV12-4
CASSQLIWGTARYGYTF,TGTGCCAGCAGCCAGTTAATCTGGGGGACAGCTCGTTATGGCTACACCTTC,few,TRBD1,TRBJ1-2,TRBV3-1
CATSRGLAGGVGEQYF,TGTGCCACCAGCAGAGGGTTAGCGGGGGGGGTTGGAGAGCAGTACTTC,few,TRBD2,TRBJ2-7,TRBV15
CASSARLAGQETQYF,TGTGCCAGCTCAGCCAGACTAGCGGGGCAAGAGACCCAGTACTTC,.,TRBD2,TRBJ2-5,TRBV18
CAWSSGTGTGELFF,TGTGCCTGGAGTTCCGGGACGGGCACCGGGGAGCTGTTTTTT,.,.,TRBJ2-2,TRBV30
CASSTHPYGYTF,TGTGCCAGCAGTACGCACCCGTATGGCTACACCTTC,many,.,TRBJ1-2,TRBV28
CASVRTETNTGELFF,TGTGCCAGCGTAAGGACGGAAACGAACACCGGGGAGCTGTTTTTT,.,.,TRBJ2-2,TRBV28
CASSLTGLAGASYEQYF,TGTGCCAGCAGTTTAACGGGACTAGCGGGAGCGTCCTACGAGCAGTACTTC,many,TRBD2,TRBJ2-7,TRBV28
CASSYSNRREQYF,TGTGCCAGCAGTTACTCGAATCGGCGCGAGCAGTACTTC,many,.,TRBJ2-7,TRBV6-4
CATSDLPGPNTGELFF,TGTGCCACCAGTGATTTGCCGGGACCCAACACCGGGGAGCTGTTTTTT,.,.,TRBJ2-2,TRBV24-1
CASSLQPGQGKEQYF,TGTGCCAGCTCCCTCCAACCGGGACAGGGGAAAGAGCAGTACTTC,few,TRBD1,TRBJ2-7,TRBV18
CSARETENRYGYTF,TGCAGTGCTAGGGAGACAGAAAACCGCTATGGCTACACCTTC,.,.,TRBJ1-2,TRBV20-1
CASGKDLRPSGLAGVEQYF,TGTGCCAGCGGGAAAGATTTAAGGCCCTCGGGACTAGCGGGAGTCGAGCAGTACTTC,.,TRBD2,TRBJ2-7,TRBV6-2/TRBV6-3
CAWSIRSSNTGELFF,TGTGCCTGGAGTATTCGGTCCTCGAACACCGGGGAGCTGTTTTTT,.,.,TRBJ2-2,TRBV30
CASSVSSQGPYEQYF,TGTGCCAGCAGCGTAAGCTCGCAGGGACCTTACGAGCAGTACTTC,.,.,TRBJ2-7,TRBV7-3
CASSTNPGLGAELFF,TGTGCCAGCAGCACCAACCCGGGACTAGGTGCGGAGCTGTTTTTT,.,TRBD2,TRBJ2-2,TRBV3-1
CASSYSNMNTEAFF,TGTGCCAGCAGTTACTCGAATATGAACACTGAAGCTTTCTTT,few,.,TRBJ1-1,TRBV6-5
CASASGTHYTGELFF,TGCGCCAGCGCCTCCGGGACTCACTACACCGGGGAGCTGTTTTTT,.,.,TRBJ2-2,TRBV5-1
CASSFGTGGGETQYF,TGTGCCAGCAGCTTCGGGACAGGGGGTGGCGAGACCCAGTACTTC,.,TRBD1,TRBJ2-5,TRBV12-3/TRBV12-4
CAWSVDGYEQYF,TGTGCCTGGAGTGTCGACGGTTACGAGCAGTACTTC,many,.,TRBJ2-7,TRBV30
CASSPGGNTIYF,TGTGCCAGCAGCCCAGGGGGGAACACCATATATTTT,few,TRBD1,TRBJ1-3,TRBV7-9
CASSSGQGAGLSYNSPLHF,TGTGCCAGCAGTTCGGGACAGGGGGCGGGTTTGTCCTATAATTCACCCCTCCACTTT,many,TRBD1,TRBJ1-6,TRBV28